This T cell receptor beta chain was sequenced during a study of T cell changes during pregnancy in multiple sclerosis. Clones were sequenced by immunoSEQ multiplex PCR, and TCRdb holds only the in-frame ones, with some missing. The top ten hold 1.4% of the sample, which has around 80,000 clones, under 95% seen once. V lost 3 bases and J 5 bases, leaving 19 bases between the germline ends. CDR1 and CDR2 (germline): SGHDT, YYEEEE. The length of the CDR3 is 16 residues. The J gene is TRBJ2-3, the V gene TRBV5-6; D perhaps matches TRBD2 (6 bases). This specimen consisted of peripheral blood, obtained before pregnancy. The TCR was taken from a female donor with multiple sclerosis, enrolled in a pregnancy study. The CDR3 coding sequence is TGTGCCAGCAGCTCCGGGACTCAAGTATTCGGAGATACGCAGTATTTT. This encodes CASSSGTQVFGDTQYF.